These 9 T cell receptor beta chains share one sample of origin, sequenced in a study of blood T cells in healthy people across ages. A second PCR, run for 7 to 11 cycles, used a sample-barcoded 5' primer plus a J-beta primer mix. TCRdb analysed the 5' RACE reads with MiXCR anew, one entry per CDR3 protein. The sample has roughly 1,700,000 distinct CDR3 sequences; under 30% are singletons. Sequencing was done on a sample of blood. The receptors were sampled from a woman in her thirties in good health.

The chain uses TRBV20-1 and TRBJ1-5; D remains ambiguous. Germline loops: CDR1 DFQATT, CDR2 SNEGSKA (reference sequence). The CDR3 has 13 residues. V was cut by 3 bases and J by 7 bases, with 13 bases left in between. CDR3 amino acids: CSASSTRNQPQHF. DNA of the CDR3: TGCAGTGCTAGCTCGACAAGGAACCAGCCCCAGCATTTT.

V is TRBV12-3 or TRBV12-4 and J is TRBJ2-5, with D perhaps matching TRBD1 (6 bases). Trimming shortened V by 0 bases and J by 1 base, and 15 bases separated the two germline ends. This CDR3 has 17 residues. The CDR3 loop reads CASSLARARGVQETQYF. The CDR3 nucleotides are TGTGCCAGCAGTTTAGCCCGGGCCAGGGGCGTCCAAGAGACCCAGTACTTC.

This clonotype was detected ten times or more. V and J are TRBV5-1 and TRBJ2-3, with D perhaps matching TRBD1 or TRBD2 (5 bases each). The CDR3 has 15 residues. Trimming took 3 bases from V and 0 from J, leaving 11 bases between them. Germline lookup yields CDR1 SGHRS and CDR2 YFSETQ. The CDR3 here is CASSSQGASTDTQYF. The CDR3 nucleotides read TGCGCCAGCAGCTCCCAGGGAGCTAGCACAGATACGCAGTATTTT.

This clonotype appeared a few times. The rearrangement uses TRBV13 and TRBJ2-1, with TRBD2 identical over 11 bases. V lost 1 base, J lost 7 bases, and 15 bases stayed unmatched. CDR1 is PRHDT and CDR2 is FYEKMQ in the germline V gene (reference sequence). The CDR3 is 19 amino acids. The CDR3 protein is CASSLASSTLAGGQNEQFF. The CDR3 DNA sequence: TGTGCCAGCAGCTTAGCCTCCTCAACCTTAGCGGGGGGGCAAAATGAGCAGTTCTTC.

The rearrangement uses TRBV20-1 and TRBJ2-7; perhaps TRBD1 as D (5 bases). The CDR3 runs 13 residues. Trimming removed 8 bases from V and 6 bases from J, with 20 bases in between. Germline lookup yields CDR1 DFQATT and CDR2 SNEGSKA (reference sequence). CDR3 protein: CSIQGSLISEQYF. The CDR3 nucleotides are TGCAGTATTCAGGGATCCTTGATATCCGAGCAGTACTTC.

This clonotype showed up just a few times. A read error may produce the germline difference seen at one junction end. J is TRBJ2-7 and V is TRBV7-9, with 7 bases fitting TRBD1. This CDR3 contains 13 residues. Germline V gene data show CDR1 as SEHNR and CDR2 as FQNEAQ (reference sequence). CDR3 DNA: TGTGCCAACAGCTCAGGGACAGCCTACGAGCAGTACTTC. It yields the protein CANSSGTAYEQYF.

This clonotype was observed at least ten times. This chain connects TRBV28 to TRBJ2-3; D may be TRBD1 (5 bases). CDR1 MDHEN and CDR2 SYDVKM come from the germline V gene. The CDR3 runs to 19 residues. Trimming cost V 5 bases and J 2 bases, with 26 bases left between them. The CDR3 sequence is CASSPTWQGSLTTTDTQYF. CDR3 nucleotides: TGTGCCAGCAGTCCCACGTGGCAGGGCTCCCTCACTACCACAGATACGCAGTATTTT.

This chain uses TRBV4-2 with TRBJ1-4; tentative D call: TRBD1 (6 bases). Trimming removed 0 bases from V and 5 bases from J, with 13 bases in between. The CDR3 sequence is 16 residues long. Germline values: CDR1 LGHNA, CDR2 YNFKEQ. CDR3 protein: CASSQEVKGGNEKLFF. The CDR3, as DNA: TGTGCCAGCAGCCAAGAGGTTAAGGGGGGCAATGAAAAACTGTTTTTT.

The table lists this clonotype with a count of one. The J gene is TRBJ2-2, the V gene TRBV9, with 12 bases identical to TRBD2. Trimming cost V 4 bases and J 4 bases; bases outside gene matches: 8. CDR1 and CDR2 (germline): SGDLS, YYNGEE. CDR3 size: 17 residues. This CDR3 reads CASSPEGLAGPTGELFF. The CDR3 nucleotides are TGTGCCAGCAGCCCTGAAGGACTAGCGGGGCCCACCGGGGAGCTGTTTTTT.